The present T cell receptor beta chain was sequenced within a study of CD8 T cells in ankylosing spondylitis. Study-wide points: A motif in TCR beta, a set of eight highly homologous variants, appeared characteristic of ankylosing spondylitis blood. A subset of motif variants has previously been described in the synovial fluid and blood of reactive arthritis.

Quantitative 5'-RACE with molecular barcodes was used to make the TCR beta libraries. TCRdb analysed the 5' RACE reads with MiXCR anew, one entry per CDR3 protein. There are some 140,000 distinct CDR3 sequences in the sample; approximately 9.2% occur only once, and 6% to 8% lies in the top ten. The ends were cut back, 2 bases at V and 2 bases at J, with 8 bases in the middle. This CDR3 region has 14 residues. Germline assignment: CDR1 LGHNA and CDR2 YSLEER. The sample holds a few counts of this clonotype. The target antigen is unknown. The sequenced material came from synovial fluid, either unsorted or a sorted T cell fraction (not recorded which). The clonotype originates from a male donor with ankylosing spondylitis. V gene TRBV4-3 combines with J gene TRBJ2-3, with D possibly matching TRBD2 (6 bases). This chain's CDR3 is CASSQIADTDTQYF. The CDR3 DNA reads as TGCGCCAGCAGCCAAATAGCGGACACAGATACGCAGTATTTT.